This note documents a single T cell receptor (beta chain) sequence. Its specificity is not known. This record comes from a study of monozygotic twins with inflammatory bowel disease. Template switching was used to attach UMIs, which incorporated a 6-nucleotide sample barcode. After re-calling the 5' RACE reads, TCRdb lists one entry per CDR3 protein, DNA absent. Its listing shows about 210,000 distinct CDR3 sequences. Study-level findings and limits: Results did not support any single strong IBD-associated signal or clonotype. T cell subtypes that differed could not be told apart.

Germline loops: CDR1 SGHRS, CDR2 YFSETQ. This CDR3 contains 14 residues. It was from whole blood, with no T cell sorting, that total RNA was isolated. Sequenced sample: blood. The receptor was isolated from a human donor with ulcerative colitis or Crohn's disease, or a healthy co-twin of an affected twin (not recorded which). The genes are TRBV5-1 and TRBJ1-2. CDR3 sequence reads: CASSLEKGYNGYTF.